A single sample gave rise to the 20 T cell receptor beta chains below, sequenced in a study of ipilimumab plus nivolumab after autologous stem cell transplantation. Method: immunoSEQ multiplex PCR; TCRdb's copy keeps in-frame clones and lacks some. The data contain about 40,000 clones, about 91% of them seen just once; the ten biggest clones take up more than 0.7%. Sequencing was performed on PBMCs, taken in a trial of ipilimumab plus nivolumab as post-transplant consolidation. The source of these receptors is a male donor with multiple myeloma.

The chain uses TRBV7-2 and TRBJ1-2; TRBD1 is a possible D gene (6 bases). The CDR3 has 13 residues. Trimming removed 3 bases from V and 4 bases from J, with 9 bases in between. Germline values: CDR1 SGHTA, CDR2 FQGNSA. The CDR3 bases are TGTGCCAGCAGCTTCGGACAGTCCTATGGCTACACCTTC. Translation: CASSFGQSYGYTF.

V usage is TRBV25-1 and J usage is TRBJ2-3; D possibly matches TRBD1 or TRBD2 (5 bases each). The CDR3 sequence is 15 residues long. With 0 bases removed from V and 4 bases from J, the gap between germline ends came to 11 bases. Germline CDR1 reads MGHDK; CDR2 reads SYGVNS. CDR3 in amino acids: CASSEYTGASDTQYF. CDR3 DNA sequence: TGTGCCAGCAGTGAATATACCGGGGCATCAGATACGCAGTATTTT.

The V call is TRBV9, the J call TRBJ1-5; possibly TRBD1 for D (6 bases). V was clipped by 1 base and J by 4 bases, with 6 bases between them. Germline CDR1 SGDLS, CDR2 YYNGEE. The CDR3 is 13 amino acids. The CDR3 loop reads CASSVQGNQPQHF. The CDR3 bases are TGTGCCAGCAGCGTACAGGGGAATCAGCCCCAGCATTTT.

This clone was observed a single time. One junction end does not reproduce the germline sequence, and a read error may be involved. The chain carries TRBV5-1 and TRBJ1-2, with 10 bases fitting TRBD1. Germline lookup yields CDR1 SGHRS and CDR2 YFSETQ. The CDR3 totals 15 residues. This chain's CDR3 is CASSQGRTGGPGVSF. In DNA form, the CDR3 reads TGCGCCAGCAGCCAGGGACGGACAGGGGGACCTGGAGTTTCGTTC.

CDR3 DNA sequence: TGTGCCAGCTCCCTACGCACAGATTATGGCTACACCTTC. This gives the protein CASSLRTDYGYTF. The chain is built from TRBV18 and TRBJ1-2; D is ambiguous. The germline V gene has CDR1 KGHSH and CDR2 LQKENI. The CDR3 length is 13 residues. Trimming left V 6 bases short and J 5 bases short, with 13 bases between.

The chain combines TRBV5-5 with TRBJ2-1; 8 nucleotides match TRBD2. Unmatched junction bases numbered 8, after V lost 0 bases and J lost 6 bases. The CDR3 runs to 16 residues. Germline CDR1 and CDR2: SGHKS and YYEKEE (reference sequence). The CDR3 DNA is TGTGCCAGCAGCTTGGCTGGACACGGGGGGGGCAATGAGCAGTTCTTC. Its protein is CASSLAGHGGGNEQFF.

Only one count was recorded for this clone. This rearrangement joins TRBV4-2 to TRBJ2-2; D remains unclear. The CDR3 sequence is 15 residues long. V was cut by 0 bases and J by 3 bases, with 8 bases left in between. Looked up from germline, CDR1 is LGHNA and CDR2 is YNFKEQ. The CDR3 protein is CASSQDTPDTGELFF. CDR3 coding DNA: TGTGCCAGCAGCCAAGACACCCCCGACACCGGGGAGCTGTTTTTT.

The chain carries TRBV9 and TRBJ2-1, with D unclear. This CDR3 contains 12 residues. Germline CDR1 reads SGDLS; CDR2 reads YYNGEE. The V end was cut by 0 bases, the J end by 7 bases, with 5 bases between. The CDR3 reads CASSVGANEQFF. In DNA, the CDR3 is TGTGCCAGCAGCGTAGGAGCTAATGAGCAGTTCTTC.

The chain has TRBV4-3 and TRBJ1-2; the D gene is possibly TRBD1 (6 bases). Germline V CDR1 and CDR2: LGHNA, YSLEER. V lost 4 bases and J lost 0, with 9 bases in between. This CDR3 has 14 residues. DNA for the CDR3: TGCGCCAGCAGCCGGACAGATTCTAACTATGGCTACACCTTC. Its translation is CASSRTDSNYGYTF.

The chain couples TRBV10-1 to TRBJ2-3; TRBD2 agrees at 7 bases. Unmatched junction bases numbered 12, after V lost 7 bases and J lost 2 bases. The CDR3 is 16 residues long. Germline lookup yields CDR1 WNHNN and CDR2 SYGVQD (reference sequence). The CDR3 here is CASTARRGSYTDTQYF. CDR3 sequence (DNA): TGCGCCAGCACCGCGAGGCGCGGGAGTTACACAGATACGCAGTATTTT.

The rearrangement uses TRBV28 and TRBJ1-2; tentatively, D is TRBD1 (6 bases). CDR3 length: 15 residues. Germline V CDR1 and CDR2: MDHEN, SYDVKM. Trimming pared 0 bases from V and 8 bases from J, leaving 16 bases between. The CDR3 reads CASSLWPEGVGGYTF. The CDR3 DNA is TGTGCCAGCAGTTTATGGCCCGAGGGGGTCGGGGGCTACACCTTC.

The chain carries TRBV4-1 and TRBJ2-1, with D uncertain. Germline CDR1 reads MGHRA; CDR2 reads YSYEKL. The CDR3 spans 15 residues. Between the trimmed V and J ends, which lost 0 bases and 3 bases, there was a span of 9 bases. CDR3: CASSQEYGHYNEQFF. In nucleotides, the CDR3 is TGCGCCAGCAGCCAAGAATATGGTCACTACAATGAGCAGTTCTTC.

The V and J genes are TRBV5-1 and TRBJ2-1; 8 bases are shared with TRBD1. The CDR3 consists of 16 residues. Germline-derived CDR1 and CDR2 are SGHRS and YFSETQ. Trimming at V came to 0 bases and at J to 2 bases, leaving 4 bases not matched to a gene. The CDR3 sequence: CASSLVGQDAYNEQFF. The CDR3 DNA sequence: TGCGCCAGCAGCTTGGTGGGACAGGATGCCTACAATGAGCAGTTCTTC.

The V gene is TRBV7-2, the J gene TRBJ2-7; TRBD1 matches 7 bases. Germline V gene data show CDR1 as SGHTA and CDR2 as FQGNSA. The CDR3 runs 18 residues. V lost 4 bases to trimming and J lost 3 bases; unmatched junction nucleotides: 18. DNA for the CDR3: TGTGCCAGCAGCTGGGTTGCGGACAGGCCTAACAGACGCTACGAGCAGTACTTC. It encodes CASSWVADRPNRRYEQYF.

This clone was seen only once. The chain combines TRBV30 with TRBJ1-2; D not resolved. The CDR3 has 11 residues. Germline V gene data show CDR1 as GTSNPN and CDR2 as SVGIG (reference sequence). Trimming pared 5 bases from V and 1 base from J, leaving 5 bases between. This chain's CDR3 is CAWARNYGYTF. CDR3 DNA: TGTGCCTGGGCGCGTAACTATGGCTACACCTTC.

The CDR3 DNA follows: TGTGCCAGCAGCCAGGACCGCTACGAGCAGTACTTC. This sequence encodes CASSQDRYEQYF. The chain couples TRBV7-2 to TRBJ2-7; D unclear. The CDR3 sequence is 12 residues long. Trimming shortened V by 5 bases and J by 3 bases, and 8 bases separated the two germline ends. Germline CDR1 and CDR2: SGHTA and FQGNSA.

The chain is built from TRBV5-4 and TRBJ2-2; D not resolved. Looked up from germline, CDR1 is SGHNT and CDR2 is YYREEE (reference sequence). The length of the CDR3 is 13 residues. Trimming removed 1 base at V and 7 bases at J, with 8 bases between. The CDR3: CASSLRGVGELFF. The CDR3, as DNA: TGTGCCAGCAGCTTGCGTGGGGTCGGGGAGCTGTTTTTT.

This clone has only one observation. J is TRBJ2-7 and V is TRBV9; 13 bases line up with TRBD2. CDR3 length: 16 residues. Unmatched junction bases numbered 6, after V lost 4 bases and J lost 2 bases. Germline V gives CDR1 SGDLS, CDR2 YYNGEE. This chain's CDR3 is CASSLGLAGSPYEQYF. The CDR3 DNA reads as TGTGCCAGCAGCCTGGGACTAGCGGGGTCCCCCTACGAGCAGTACTTC.

The rearrangement links TRBV5-5 to TRBJ2-2; perhaps D is TRBD1 or TRBD2 (6 bases each). Germline V CDR1 and CDR2: SGHKS, YYEKEE (reference sequence). V dropped 0 bases and J dropped 5 bases, with 17 bases sitting between them. This CDR3 is built from 17 residues. CDR3 residues: CASSLEPGAVWTGELFF. The CDR3 DNA sequence: TGTGCCAGCAGCTTGGAGCCGGGGGCGGTATGGACCGGGGAGCTGTTTTTT.

V usage is TRBV21-1 and J usage is TRBJ2-1; TRBD1 is the table's D call and was not checked against the DNA. TRBV21-1 represents a pseudogene. The CDR3 contains 15 residues. CDR3 region: CASTSTGNSYNEQFF. The CDR3 DNA reads TGTGCCAGCACCTCGACAGGAAACTCCTACAATGAGCAGTTCTTC.